The 24 T cell receptor beta chains presented below share a single source sample, sequenced in a study of yellow fever vaccine responses in identical twins. One entry per CDR3 protein results from TCRdb running MiXCR on the RT-PCR reads. The table shows about 4,600 distinct CDR3 sequences, with 85% occurring only once. The starting material was T cells from blood (PBMCs), unsorted or a sorted subset (not recorded which), obtained before or after yellow fever vaccination (not recorded which). The receptor set was obtained from a woman between 18 and 29 years old who received the yellow fever vaccine.

V usage is TRBV21-1 and J usage is TRBJ2-5; TRBD1, the table's D call, lacks a check against the DNA. TRBV21-1 is termed a pseudogene. The CDR3 spans 13 residues. The CDR3 region has the DNA TGTGCCAGCAGCATCACAGGGAAAGAGACCCAGTACTTC. Translation: CASSITGKETQYF.

This rearrangement joins TRBV5-1 to TRBJ2-1; TRBD2 might be the D (5 bases). Germline assignment: CDR1 SGHRS and CDR2 YFSETQ. The CDR3 length is 15 residues. The germline V and J ends were trimmed by 0 bases and 6 bases, with 13 bases remaining between them. The CDR3 reads CASSLEEGGGNEQFF. The CDR3 DNA sequence: TGCGCCAGCAGCTTGGAAGAGGGTGGCGGCAATGAGCAGTTCTTC.

The V call is TRBV2, the J call TRBJ2-2; 7 bases are shared with TRBD2. CDR1 and CDR2 from the germline V gene are SNHLY and FYNNEI. V lost 5 bases, J lost 5 bases, and 8 bases stayed unmatched. The CDR3 is 15 amino acids. CDR3 sequence reads: CASSPLAGRTGELFF. Written as DNA, the CDR3 is TGTGCCAGCAGTCCCCTAGCCGGGAGGACCGGGGAGCTGTTTTTT.

The chain carries TRBV7-2 and TRBJ2-1, with 8 bases matching TRBD2. Trimming cost V 2 bases and J 0 bases; bases outside gene matches: 6. The V gene's germline CDR1 is SGHTA and CDR2 FQGNSA. This CDR3 spans 17 amino acids. The CDR3, as DNA: TGTGCCAGCAGCTTAACGCTAGCGGGTAGCTCCTACAATGAGCAGTTCTTC. It encodes CASSLTLAGSSYNEQFF.

The chain recombines TRBV10-3 with TRBJ1-1, with a possible D match to TRBD1 (5 bases). This CDR3 has 15 residues. Looked up from germline, CDR1 is ENHRY and CDR2 is SYGVKD. V was cut by 2 bases and J by 5 bases, with 15 bases left in between. This chain's CDR3 is CAISEGSTRGTEAFF. The CDR3 nucleotides are TGTGCCATCAGTGAGGGCAGCACAAGGGGAACTGAAGCTTTCTTT.

The rearrangement uses TRBV3-1 and TRBJ2-7; D possibly corresponds to TRBD1 (5 bases). CDR3 length equals 14 residues. Germline V gene sequence: CDR1 LGHDT, CDR2 YNNKEL (reference sequence). The V end lost 1 base, the J end lost 3 bases, and 10 bases lay between the germline ends. DNA of the CDR3: TGTGCCAGCAGCCAAGCCAATCAGGGCTACGAGCAGTACTTC. Amino acids: CASSQANQGYEQYF.

The V gene is TRBV7-3, the J gene TRBJ1-1; no firm D call. Looked up from germline, CDR1 is SGHTA and CDR2 is FQGTGA. This CDR3 is 16 amino acids long. The V and J ends lost 3 bases and 0 bases respectively, with 14 bases between them. The chain's CDR3 is CASSLQRPAMNTEAFF. Written as DNA, the CDR3 is TGTGCCAGCAGCTTGCAGCGCCCCGCGATGAACACTGAAGCTTTCTTT.

The gene calls are TRBV29-1 and TRBJ2-3; D may be TRBD2 (5 bases). The CDR3 contains 12 residues. Germline-derived CDR1 and CDR2 are SQVTM and ANQGSEA. Trimming pared 6 bases from V and 0 bases from J, leaving 7 bases between. The CDR3 DNA is TGCAGCGTAGGCGGGAGCACAGATACGCAGTATTTT. Its translation: CSVGGSTDTQYF.

This clonotype was seen once. One end of the junction fails to match germline, which may point to a read error. The rearrangement uses TRBV2 and TRBJ1-2; D remains ambiguous. CDR1 is SNHLY, CDR2 FYNNEI, per germline. The CDR3 covers 11 residues. The CDR3 region has the DNA TGCGCCGAGATAGGAGTGCAGGGCTACACCTTC. It encodes CAEIGVQGYTF.

The chain has TRBV29-1 and TRBJ2-1; tentative D call: TRBD2 (5 bases). Trimming pared 7 bases from V and 3 bases from J, leaving 7 bases between. There are 11 residues in the CDR3. The germline V gene encodes CDR1 SQVTM and CDR2 ANQGSEA. The CDR3 here is CSARDYNEQFF. CDR3 DNA: TGCAGCGCACGGGACTACAATGAGCAGTTCTTC.

The chain recombines TRBV29-1 with TRBJ2-7, with D possibly being TRBD1 (6 bases). V was cut by 2 bases and J by 2 bases, with 13 bases left in between. The CDR3 extends over 14 amino acids. CDR1 and CDR2 from the germline V gene are SQVTM and ANQGSEA. This CDR3 is CSVENENRAYEQYF. The CDR3 nucleotides are TGCAGCGTTGAAAATGAGAACAGGGCCTACGAGCAGTACTTC.

The gene calls are TRBV4-1 and TRBJ1-2, with 8 bases fitting TRBD1. From germline, CDR1 is MGHRA and CDR2 YSYEKL. This CDR3 comprises 13 residues. The V gene end was trimmed by 0 bases and the J gene end by 9 bases; junction bases not matched to a gene: 3. The CDR3 DNA is TGCGCCAGCAGCCAAGATGGACAGGGAAGCTACACCTTC. Amino acid sequence: CASSQDGQGSYTF.

J is TRBJ2-7 and V is TRBV11-2, with D perhaps matching TRBD2 (7 bases). This CDR3 is built from 15 residues. Germline loops: CDR1 SGHAT, CDR2 FQNNGV. The V end was cut by 5 bases, the J end by 5 bases, with 19 bases between. CDR3 amino acids: CASSDIGGAGDEQYF. CDR3 coding DNA: TGTGCCAGCAGCGATATTGGGGGGGCGGGTGACGAGCAGTACTTC. The full variable domain, its missing parts supplied by reference TRBV11-2 and TRBJ2-7, is EAGVAQSPRYKIIEKRQSVAFWCNPISGHATLYWYQQILGQGPKLLIQFQNNGVVDDSQLPKDRFSAERLKGVDSTLKIQPAKLEDSAVYLCASSDIGGAGDEQYFGPGTRLTVT.

The genes are TRBV27 and TRBJ1-5, with 7 bases aligning to TRBD1. V shed 10 bases and J 7 bases; nucleotides not matched to a gene: 10. The CDR3 has 13 residues. Germline lookup yields CDR1 MNHEY and CDR2 SMNVEV (reference sequence). The chain's CDR3 is CAMPGNRGQPQHF. CDR3 DNA sequence: TGTGCCATGCCGGGTAACAGGGGACAGCCCCAGCATTTT.

V is TRBV3-1 and J is TRBJ1-4; D call uncertain. V lost 3 bases to trimming and J lost 7 bases, with 3 bases between them. Germline CDR1 reads LGHDT; CDR2 reads YNNKEL (reference sequence). The CDR3 length is 11 residues. The CDR3: CASSQSEKLFF. The CDR3 DNA reads as TGTGCCAGCAGCCAGTCTGAAAAACTGTTTTTT.

V gene TRBV29-1 combines with J gene TRBJ2-2, with D tentatively TRBD1 (6 bases). V was pared by 6 bases and J by 5 bases, with 13 bases between. Germline V lookup: CDR1 SQVTM, CDR2 ANQGSEA. CDR3 length: 13 residues. The CDR3 DNA reads TGCAGCGTAGCAGGGGTAAGGACCGGGGAGCTGTTTTTT. Its translation: CSVAGVRTGELFF.

CDR3 region: CASGDVTDTQYF. CDR3 DNA sequence: TGTGCCAGTGGGGACGTCACAGATACGCAGTATTTT. This chain joins TRBV19 and TRBJ2-3, with D perhaps assigned TRBD1 or TRBD2 (5 bases each). The germline V gene has CDR1 LNHDA and CDR2 SQIVND (reference sequence). V lost 8 bases to trimming and J lost 2 bases, with 8 bases between them. This CDR3 is built from 12 residues.

V gene TRBV11-3 combines with J gene TRBJ2-2; unclear D gene. The CDR3 totals 12 residues. CDR1 SGHNT and CDR2 YENEEA come from the germline V gene. V lost 4 bases to trimming and J lost 5 bases, with 5 bases between them. CDR3 in amino acids: CASSSWTGELFF. In DNA, the CDR3 is TGTGCCAGCAGCTCCTGGACCGGGGAGCTGTTTTTT.

J is TRBJ2-7 and V is TRBV5-5; D perhaps matches TRBD1 (6 bases). Between the trimmed V and J ends, which lost 6 bases and 3 bases, there was a span of 19 bases. Germline V gives CDR1 SGHKS, CDR2 YYEKEE (reference sequence). CDR3 size: 15 residues. The DNA of the CDR3 is TGTGCCAGCACCGTTCAGGGGACCCGTGGCTACGAGCAGTACTTC. Protein: CASTVQGTRGYEQYF.

The chain couples TRBV4-2 to TRBJ2-3; 9 bases agree with TRBD2. V shed 1 base, J shed 2 bases, and the junction held 1 base outside the gene matches. The CDR3 sequence is 15 residues long. Germline assignment: CDR1 LGHNA and CDR2 YNFKEQ. The CDR3, as DNA: TGTGCCAGCAGCCAAGGCGGGGGGGCCACAGATACGCAGTATTTT. This encodes CASSQGGGATDTQYF.

V and J are TRBV11-3 and TRBJ2-7, with 8 nucleotides matching TRBD1. Germline trimming cut 5 bases from V and 4 bases from J; bases unmatched to any gene: 7. The germline gives CDR1 SGHNT, CDR2 YENEEA. The CDR3 covers 14 residues. CDR3 nucleotides: TGTGCCAGCAGCGCCCCGGGACAGGTTTACGAGCAGTACTTC. Translation gives CASSAPGQVYEQYF.

This chain joins TRBV7-3 and TRBJ2-6, with D possibly called TRBD1 or TRBD2 (5 bases each). CDR3 length: 18 residues. CDR1 SGHTA and CDR2 FQGTGA come from the germline V gene. V was pared by 1 base and J by 0 bases, with 13 bases between. CDR3 residues: CASSLIGGRVSGANVLTF. The CDR3 nucleotides are TGTGCCAGCAGCTTAATTGGGGGTCGGGTCTCTGGGGCCAACGTCCTGACTTTC.

CDR3 coding DNA: TGTGCCAGCAGCTGGACTAGCGGGTTCCAAGAGACCCAGTACTTC. Protein sequence: CASSWTSGFQETQYF. The rearrangement uses TRBV13 and TRBJ2-5; 11 nucleotides line up with TRBD2. The CDR3 has 15 residues. V lost 4 bases, J lost 1 base, and 2 bases stayed unmatched. Germline V lookup: CDR1 PRHDT, CDR2 FYEKMQ (reference sequence).

The V and J genes are TRBV11-3 and TRBJ2-1; 12 positions match TRBD1. Germline V gene sequence: CDR1 SGHNT, CDR2 YENEEA. This CDR3 has 14 amino acids. V dropped 7 bases and J dropped 12; count of bases not matched to a gene: 10. CDR3 DNA: TGTGCCAGCAATCCTCCGGGACAGGGGGCTTGGCAGTTCTTC. It is translated as CASNPPGQGAWQFF. The whole variable domain, filled in from reference TRBV11-3 and TRBJ2-1, reads EAGVVQSPRYKIIEKKQPVAFWCNPISGHNTLYWYLQNLGQGPELLIRYENEEAVDDSQLPKDRFSAERLKGVDSTLKIQPAELGDSAVYLCASNPPGQGAWQFFGPGTRLTVL.